These 28 T cell receptor beta chains came from one sample sequenced in a study of blood T cells in healthy people across ages. The second PCR ran about 6 to 12 cycles with a sample-barcoded 5' primer and J-beta primers. Via MiXCR, TCRdb re-called the 5' RACE reads, giving one row per CDR3 protein. The sample has approximately 800,000 distinct CDR3 sequences; 60% to 80% are singletons. Input material: blood. Receptors were obtained from a man in his thirties or forties in good health.

This clonotype occurred a few times. The V and J genes are TRBV27 and TRBJ2-6; 7 nucleotides agree with TRBD1. Germline V gene sequence: CDR1 MNHEY, CDR2 SMNVEV (reference sequence). V lost 6 bases to trimming and J lost 0 bases; unmatched junction nucleotides: 11. The CDR3 runs 18 residues. CDR3 nucleotides: TGTGCCAGCAGCCCACTGACAGGGCTAATCTCTGGGGCCAACGTCCTGACTTTC. Translating gives CASSPLTGLISGANVLTF. The complete variable domain, with remaining parts taken from reference TRBV27 and TRBJ2-6, reads EAQVTQNPRYLITVTGKKLTVTCSQNMNHEYMSWYRQDPGLGLRQIYYSMNVEVTDKGDVPEGYKVSRKEKRNFPLILESPSPNQTSLYFCASSPLTGLISGANVLTFGAGSRLTVL.

The V and J genes are TRBV7-8 and TRBJ2-4, with D hard to call. The J call may be faulty, since TRBJ2-5 better matches the DNA end. This CDR3 comprises 13 residues. Germline V lookup: CDR1 SGHVS, CDR2 FQNEAQ. CDR3 residues: CASSFGQKETQYF. The CDR3 DNA reads TGTGCCAGCAGCTTTGGTCAGAAAGAGACCCAGTACTTC.

The chain carries TRBV15 and TRBJ2-7, with D maybe TRBD1 (5 bases). The CDR3 runs to 16 residues. Germline V gene lookup returns CDR1 LNHNV and CDR2 YYDKDF (reference sequence). V was clipped by 0 bases and J by 2 bases, with 14 bases between them. Here the CDR3 reads CATSREGTGKTYEQYF. The CDR3, as DNA: TGTGCCACCAGCAGAGAAGGAACAGGAAAAACCTACGAGCAGTACTTC.

CDR3 residues: CASSQDWGSHRSYNSPLHF. CDR3 in DNA: TGCGCCAGCAGCCAAGATTGGGGGAGCCACCGCTCCTATAATTCACCCCTCCACTTT. V is TRBV4-3 and J is TRBJ1-6; a weak D match, TRBD1 (5 bases). The length of the CDR3 is 19 residues. The V end lost 0 bases, the J end lost 0 bases, and 15 bases lay between the germline ends. The germline V gene encodes CDR1 LGHNA and CDR2 YSLEER.

This clonotype was detected only once. The chain links TRBV7-2 to TRBJ2-1; 7 nucleotides match TRBD1. The assigned J gene may be wrong: the sequence end matches TRBJ2-7 better. CDR3 length equals 15 residues. Germline values: CDR1 SGHTA, CDR2 FQGNSA. The CDR3 reads CASSPSGTEWDEQYF. In nucleotides, the CDR3 is TGTGCCAGCAGCCCGTCCGGGACAGAATGGGACGAGCAGTACTTC.

J is TRBJ2-7 and V is TRBV6-5; 10 positions match TRBD1. This CDR3 region has 15 residues. Germline values: CDR1 MNHEY, CDR2 SVGAGI. Losses at the gene ends were 5 bases for V and 4 bases for J; bases not matched to a gene: 8. CDR3 sequence: CASSAPGQGLYEQYF. DNA for the CDR3: TGTGCCAGCAGTGCCCCGGGACAGGGGTTGTACGAGCAGTACTTC.

The rearrangement uses TRBV28 and TRBJ2-3, with 11 bases matching TRBD2. This CDR3 spans 17 amino acids. In germline, CDR1 is MDHEN, CDR2 SYDVKM. Losses at the gene ends were 3 bases for V and 0 bases for J; bases not matched to a gene: 5. The DNA of the CDR3 is TGTGCCAGCAGTTTGCTAGCGGGGGGCCTTAGCACAGATACGCAGTATTTT. This sequence encodes CASSLLAGGLSTDTQYF.

The chain links TRBV27 to TRBJ2-7; the D gene is possibly TRBD1 (6 bases). V gave up 3 bases and J gave up 1 base, with 19 bases separating them. The CDR3 consists of 17 residues. In germline, CDR1 is MNHEY, CDR2 SMNVEV (reference sequence). The CDR3 DNA follows: TGTGCCAGCAGTTTGGTTCACACAAGGGGGAGATCCTACGAGCAGTACTTC. Its protein product is CASSLVHTRGRSYEQYF.

This chain joins TRBV12-3 or TRBV12-4 and TRBJ2-5; TRBD2 might be the D (6 bases). The CDR3 spans 16 residues. Between the trimmed V and J ends, which lost 7 bases and 4 bases, there was a span of 22 bases. The CDR3 spells CASTPGRGKYVETQYF. The CDR3 DNA reads TGTGCCAGCACCCCCGGGCGGGGTAAATACGTAGAGACCCAGTACTTC.

The V call is TRBV6-2 or TRBV6-3, the J call TRBJ2-1, with 7 bases identical to TRBD1. The J call may not be correct, given that the DNA end is closer to TRBJ2-7. The CDR3 has 16 amino acids. Germline CDR1 reads MNHEY; CDR2 reads SVGEGT. Written as DNA, the CDR3 is TGTGCCAGCAGTTACTCGACGGGGACAGAGTACTACGAGCAGTACTTC. Amino acid sequence: CASSYSTGTEYYEQYF.

The gene calls are TRBV4-3 and TRBJ1-4, with D unresolved. V was clipped by 4 bases and J by 1 base, with 10 bases between them. Germline V gene data show CDR1 as LGHNA and CDR2 as YSLEER. The CDR3 runs to 15 residues. The CDR3 loop is CASSPSAGTNEKLFF. The CDR3 nucleotides read TGCGCCAGCAGCCCCAGCGCCGGAACTAATGAAAAACTGTTTTTT.

The gene calls are TRBV5-1 and TRBJ2-3; 11 bases are shared with TRBD1. This CDR3 has 16 amino acids. Losses at the gene ends were 3 bases for V and 2 bases for J; bases not matched to a gene: 5. Germline V gene lookup returns CDR1 SGHRS and CDR2 YFSETQ. CDR3 residues: CASSYRGQGATDTQYF. CDR3 coding DNA: TGCGCCAGCAGCTATCGAGGACAGGGGGCCACAGATACGCAGTATTTT.

V and J are TRBV20-1 and TRBJ2-7; D may be TRBD2 (5 bases). Trimming removed 6 bases from V and 2 bases from J, with 11 bases in between. CDR1 is DFQATT and CDR2 is SNEGSKA in the germline V gene (reference sequence). The CDR3 has 12 amino acids. CDR3 DNA: TGCAGTGCGCAGCGGCTTACCTACGAGCAGTACTTC. Translating gives CSAQRLTYEQYF.

This clonotype was recorded a few times. V and J are TRBV28 and TRBJ2-7; TRBD2 might be the D (5 bases). The germline gives CDR1 MDHEN, CDR2 SYDVKM. V was cut by 5 bases and J by 5 bases, with 7 bases left in between. The CDR3 has 11 residues. CDR3 amino acids: CASSREDEQYF. The CDR3 DNA sequence: TGTGCCAGCAGTCGGGAAGACGAGCAGTACTTC.

This clonotype was detected only once. This chain joins TRBV7-2 and TRBJ2-7; a possible D gene is TRBD2 (5 bases). Germline CDR1 and CDR2: SGHTA and FQGNSA. Trimming pared 1 base from V and 4 bases from J, leaving 11 bases between. The CDR3 sequence is 14 residues long. CDR3 region: CASSLVVGRYEQYF. The DNA of the CDR3 is TGTGCCAGCAGCTTAGTCGTAGGGAGATACGAGCAGTACTTC.

This chain joins TRBV7-3 and TRBJ1-6; D is uncertain. The length of the CDR3 is 14 residues. Germline CDR1 is SGHTA and CDR2 is FQGTGA. Trimming left V 4 bases short and J 7 bases short, with 11 bases between. The CDR3 loop reads CASSYSVPNSPLHF. CDR3 in DNA: TGTGCCAGCAGCTACTCGGTCCCAAATTCACCCCTCCACTTT.

The chain couples TRBV12-3 or TRBV12-4 to TRBJ2-5, with 10 bases that match TRBD1. J gave up 6 bases and V 5 bases, and 9 bases lay outside the gene matches. This CDR3 has 15 amino acids. CDR3 sequence (DNA): TGTGCCAGCAGTCCCCGGGACAGGGGAGGGCAGACCCAGTACTTC. Translating it yields CASSPRDRGGQTQYF.

This clonotype has more than one count but fewer than ten. In DNA form, the CDR3 reads TGTGCCAGCAGCTGGGGGGGTGGACTTTCGTCCTACGAGCAGTACTTC. This gives the protein CASSWGGGLSSYEQYF. The V gene is TRBV7-8, the J gene TRBJ2-7, with 7 bases aligning to TRBD2. V lost 4 bases and J lost 1; bases outside the gene matches: 10. Germline CDR1 reads SGHVS; CDR2 reads FQNEAQ. This CDR3 region has 16 residues.

V is TRBV25-1 and J is TRBJ2-6, with 7 bases lining up with TRBD1. Germline V gene lookup returns CDR1 MGHDK and CDR2 SYGVNS. The CDR3 sequence is 19 residues long. The V and J ends lost 6 bases and 1 base, in that order; junction bases with no gene match: 15. The CDR3 DNA reads as TGTGCCAGCAGCTCCGCCACACACAGGGGAAGGTCTGGGGCCAACGTCCTGACTTTC. It codes for CASSSATHRGRSGANVLTF.

The genes are TRBV7-8 and TRBJ2-3, with a possible D match to TRBD1 (5 bases). Germline-derived CDR1 and CDR2 are SGHVS and FQNEAQ. Trimming left V 7 bases short and J 0 bases short, with 14 bases between. There are 15 residues in the CDR3. The CDR3 region has the DNA TGTGCCAGCACCAATGGGGCCTCTAGCACAGATACGCAGTATTTT. This sequence encodes CASTNGASSTDTQYF.

This rearrangement joins TRBV3-1 to TRBJ2-4, with 7 bases lining up with TRBD1. The CDR3 spans 14 residues. With V trimmed by 2 bases and J by 7 bases, 5 bases remained unmatched. Germline CDR1 is LGHDT and CDR2 is YNNKEL (reference sequence). CDR3 sequence (DNA): TGTGCCAGCAGCCAAAGACAGGGTCGGAACATTCAGTACTTC. It encodes CASSQRQGRNIQYF.

This clonotype has just one count. A much larger clone lies one base from this, so it may be a read error. V usage is TRBV20-1 and J usage is TRBJ2-7; 7 bases fit TRBD1. The DNA end favors TRBJ2-5, so the J call may be wrong. This CDR3 region has 15 residues. The germline V gene encodes CDR1 DFQATT and CDR2 SNEGSKA (reference sequence). The CDR3 coding sequence is TGCAGTGCTGGAGATGGAAGGGGGCCTTGGGAGACCCAGTACTTC. It encodes CSAGDGRGPWETQYF.

This clonotype showed up just a few times. The chain combines TRBV20-1 with TRBJ2-5, with 7 bases lining up with TRBD2. Germline assignment: CDR1 DFQATT and CDR2 SNEGSKA (reference sequence). With V trimmed by 4 bases and J by 5 bases, 16 bases remained unmatched. The CDR3 is made up of 16 amino acids. This CDR3 reads CSANRDAGGSGETQYF. CDR3 nucleotide sequence: TGCAGTGCTAATCGGGATGCTGGCGGGAGCGGGGAGACCCAGTACTTC.

The chain uses TRBV12-3 or TRBV12-4 and TRBJ2-7; D perhaps matches TRBD1 (6 bases). Trimming left V 6 bases short and J 5 bases short, with 17 bases between. CDR3 length equals 14 residues. CDR3 residues: CASSLRDIQDEQYF. The CDR3, as DNA: TGTGCCAGCAGCCTCCGGGACATCCAGGACGAGCAGTACTTC.

The sample holds a few counts of this clonotype. The chain couples TRBV20-1 to TRBJ2-1; D might be TRBD1 (6 bases). V lost 3 bases, J lost 7 bases, and 16 bases lay in between. This CDR3 comprises 14 residues. The germline V gene encodes CDR1 DFQATT and CDR2 SNEGSKA (reference sequence). Here the CDR3 DNA reads TGCAGTGCTAGGGCAGTGGGGGCGTTGAATGAGCAGTTCTTC. Protein product: CSARAVGALNEQFF.

V and J are TRBV27 and TRBJ2-5; 7 bases align to TRBD1. This CDR3 is 13 amino acids long. Germline lookup yields CDR1 MNHEY and CDR2 SMNVEV (reference sequence). Trimming took 7 bases from V and 0 from J; bases not matched to a gene: 2. The chain's CDR3 is CASKGQNQETQYF. CDR3 sequence (DNA): TGTGCCAGCAAGGGACAGAACCAAGAGACCCAGTACTTC.

This chain uses TRBV2 with TRBJ2-4, with a possible D match to TRBD2 (7 bases). CDR1 is SNHLY, CDR2 FYNNEI, per germline. This CDR3 comprises 16 residues. Deletions cut 0 bases from V and 13 bases from J, with 22 bases between. CDR3 coding DNA: TGTGCCAGCAGTGAAGCGTTGGGGGGGGGCCAGAATGAGCAGTACTTC. Translating gives CASSEALGGGQNEQYF.

In this sample, this clonotype turned up a few times. The chain employs TRBV14 and TRBJ2-7; 11 nucleotides line up with TRBD1. V shed 3 bases, J shed 3 bases, and the junction held 4 bases outside the gene matches. CDR1 and CDR2 (germline): SGHDN, FVKESK. The CDR3 covers 15 residues. In DNA, the CDR3 is TGTGCCAGCAGCCATGCCGGGACAGGGGGCTACGAGCAGTACTTC. Amino acid sequence: CASSHAGTGGYEQYF. The full variable domain, rest sourced from reference TRBV14 and TRBJ2-7, is EAGVTQFPSHSVIEKGQTVTLRCDPISGHDNLYWYRRVMGKEIKFLLHFVKESKQDESGMPNNRFLAERTGGTYSTLKVQPAELEDSGVYFCASSHAGTGGYEQYFGPGTRLTVT.